The 6 T cell receptor beta chains given below trace back to one sample, sequenced in a study of T cell repertoires in cytomegalovirus infection. Each CDR3 protein is one row after TCRdb ran MiXCR on the reads. The sample has 600,000 to 800,000 distinct CDR3 sequences, about 24% seen once. Sequenced input: CD8+ T cells from PBMCs. The receptor set was obtained from a human donor in good health (CMV status not recorded). Some clones in this sample may be carry-over from other donors' samples.

This clonotype was recorded many times. The rearrangement uses TRBV7-8 and TRBJ2-7, with D perhaps matching TRBD1 (6 bases). Per the germline V gene, CDR1 is SGHVS and CDR2 is FQNEAQ. Trimming cost V 5 bases and J 2 bases, with 13 bases left between them. This CDR3 is 14 amino acids long. This chain's CDR3 is CASSTDRPPYEQYF. CDR3 coding DNA: TGTGCCAGCAGCACAGACAGGCCCCCCTACGAGCAGTACTTC.

This chain links TRBV7-9 with TRBJ2-1; D unclear. Germline V lookup: CDR1 SEHNR, CDR2 FQNEAQ (reference sequence). The CDR3 runs to 12 residues. Trimming pared 1 base from V and 10 bases from J, leaving 8 bases between. CDR3 DNA sequence: TGTGCCAGCAGCTTAGAAGTGTCGGAGCAGTTCTTC. It codes for CASSLEVSEQFF. Full variable domain (outside the CDR3, taken from reference TRBV7-9 and TRBJ2-1): DTGVSQNPRHKITKRGQNVTFRCDPISEHNRLYWYRQTLGQGPEFLTYFQNEAQLEKSRLLSDRFSAERPKGSFSTLEIQRTEQGDSAMYLCASSLEVSEQFFGPGTRLTVL.

This clonotype turned up a few times. The chain combines TRBV5-6 with TRBJ2-2, with a tentative D call TRBD1 (6 bases). The CDR3 is 15 amino acids. V gave up 0 bases and J gave up 4 bases, with 10 bases separating them. Germline loops: CDR1 SGHDT, CDR2 YYEEEE. The CDR3 region has the DNA TGTGCCAGCAGCTTGGCTCAGGGGTTCACCGGGGAGCTGTTTTTT. It yields the protein CASSLAQGFTGELFF.

This sequence joins TRBV7-6 and TRBJ2-7; D uncertain. This CDR3 has 13 amino acids. The germline V gene has CDR1 SGHVS and CDR2 FNYEAQ. The V and J ends lost 5 bases and 3 bases respectively, with 11 bases between them. CDR3 sequence reads: CASSPDEDYEQYV. As DNA, the CDR3 is TGTGCCAGCAGCCCCGACGAGGACTACGAGCAGTACGTC.

This chain joins TRBV19 and TRBJ2-2, with TRBD2 matching 9 bases. The junction had 7 bases not matched to a gene; V was cut back by 3 bases and J by 5 bases. Per germline, CDR1 LNHDA and CDR2 SQIVND (reference sequence). The CDR3 is 16 residues long. The chain's CDR3 is CASSIRAGGRTGELFF. DNA for the CDR3: TGTGCCAGTAGTATTCGAGCGGGGGGTCGGACCGGGGAGCTGTTTTTT.

This clonotype was observed a few times. This chain connects TRBV10-3 to TRBJ2-7; no clear D. The V end lost 1 base, the J end lost 5 bases, and 0 bases lay between the germline ends. The CDR3 runs to 10 residues. Germline V gene sequence: CDR1 ENHRY, CDR2 SYGVKD. The CDR3 loop reads CAISEYEQYF. CDR3 coding DNA: TGTGCCATCAGTGAGTACGAGCAGTACTTC.